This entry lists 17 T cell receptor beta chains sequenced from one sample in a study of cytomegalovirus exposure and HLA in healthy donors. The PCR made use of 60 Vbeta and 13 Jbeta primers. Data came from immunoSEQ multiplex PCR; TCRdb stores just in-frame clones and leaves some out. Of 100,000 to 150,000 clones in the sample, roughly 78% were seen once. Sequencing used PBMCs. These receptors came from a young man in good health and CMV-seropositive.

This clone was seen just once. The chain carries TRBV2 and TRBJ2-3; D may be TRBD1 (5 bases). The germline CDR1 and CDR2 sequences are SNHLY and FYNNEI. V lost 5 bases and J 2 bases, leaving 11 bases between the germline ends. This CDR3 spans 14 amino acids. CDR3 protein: CASSIDRDTDTQYF. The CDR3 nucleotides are TGTGCCAGCAGTATCGACAGAGACACAGATACGCAGTATTTT.

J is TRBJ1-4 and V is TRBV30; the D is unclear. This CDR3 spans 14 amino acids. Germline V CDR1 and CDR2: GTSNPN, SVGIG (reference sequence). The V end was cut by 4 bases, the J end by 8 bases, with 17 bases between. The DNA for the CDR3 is TGTGCCTGGACCCCCGGCGTGGAGGAGGAAAAACTGTTTTTT. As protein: CAWTPGVEEEKLFF.

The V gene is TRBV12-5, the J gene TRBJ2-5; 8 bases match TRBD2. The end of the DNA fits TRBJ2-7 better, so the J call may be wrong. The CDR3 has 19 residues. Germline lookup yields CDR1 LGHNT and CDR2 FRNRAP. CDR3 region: CASGSNLGSGAFSSYEQYF. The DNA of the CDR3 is TGTGCTAGTGGTTCTAACTTGGGTAGCGGGGCATTTAGCTCCTACGAGCAGTACTTC.

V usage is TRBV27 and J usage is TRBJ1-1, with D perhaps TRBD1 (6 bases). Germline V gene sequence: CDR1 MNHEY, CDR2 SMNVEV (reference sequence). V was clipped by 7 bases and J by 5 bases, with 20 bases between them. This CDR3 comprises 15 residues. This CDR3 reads CASTPTAGARTEAFF. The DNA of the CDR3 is TGTGCCAGCACCCCGACGGCAGGGGCGCGTACTGAAGCTTTCTTT.

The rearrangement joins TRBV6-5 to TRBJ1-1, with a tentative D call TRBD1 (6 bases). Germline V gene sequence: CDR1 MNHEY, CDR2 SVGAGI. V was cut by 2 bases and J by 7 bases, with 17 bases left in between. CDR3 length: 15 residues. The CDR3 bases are TGTGCCAGCAGTTACCCGGCAGGGGAAAGAAGTGAAGCTTTCTTT. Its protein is CASSYPAGERSEAFF.

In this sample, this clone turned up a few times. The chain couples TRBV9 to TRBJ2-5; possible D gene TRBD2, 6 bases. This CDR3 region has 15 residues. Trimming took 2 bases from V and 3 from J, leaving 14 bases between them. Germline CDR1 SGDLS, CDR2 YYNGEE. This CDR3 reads CASSVSTRVKETQYF. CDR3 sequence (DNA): TGTGCCAGCAGCGTCTCGACTAGAGTGAAAGAGACCCAGTACTTC.

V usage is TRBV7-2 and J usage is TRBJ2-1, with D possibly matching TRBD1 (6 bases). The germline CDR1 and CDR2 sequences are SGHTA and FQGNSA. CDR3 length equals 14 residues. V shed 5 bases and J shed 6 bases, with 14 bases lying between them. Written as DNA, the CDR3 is TGTGCCAGCAGCACTGCGGCCAGGGGCAATGAGCAGTTCTTC. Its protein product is CASSTAARGNEQFF.

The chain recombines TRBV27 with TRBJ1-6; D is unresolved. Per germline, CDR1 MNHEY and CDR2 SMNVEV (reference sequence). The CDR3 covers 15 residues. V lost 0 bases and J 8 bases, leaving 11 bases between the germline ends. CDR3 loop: CASSLSAARDSPLHF. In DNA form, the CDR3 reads TGTGCCAGCAGTTTATCGGCGGCCCGGGATTCACCCCTCCACTTT.

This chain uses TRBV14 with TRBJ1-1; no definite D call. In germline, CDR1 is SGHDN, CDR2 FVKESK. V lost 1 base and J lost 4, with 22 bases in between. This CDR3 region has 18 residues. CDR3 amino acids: CASSQVRRERVSCTEAFF. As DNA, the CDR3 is TGTGCCAGCAGCCAAGTTCGTCGGGAGAGGGTAAGTTGCACTGAAGCTTTCTTT.

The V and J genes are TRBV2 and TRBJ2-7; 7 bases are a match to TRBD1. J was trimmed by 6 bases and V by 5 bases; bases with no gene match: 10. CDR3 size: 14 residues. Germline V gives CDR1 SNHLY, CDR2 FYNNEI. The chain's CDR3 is CASSPRTGGGEQYF. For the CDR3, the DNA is TGTGCCAGCAGTCCCCGGACAGGAGGCGGCGAGCAGTACTTC.

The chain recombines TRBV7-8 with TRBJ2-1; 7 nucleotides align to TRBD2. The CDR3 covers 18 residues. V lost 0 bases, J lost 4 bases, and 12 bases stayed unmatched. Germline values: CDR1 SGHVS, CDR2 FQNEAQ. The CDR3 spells CASSLAWGGSAVYNEQFF. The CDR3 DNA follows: TGTGCCAGCAGCTTAGCCTGGGGGGGTAGCGCGGTTTACAATGAGCAGTTCTTC. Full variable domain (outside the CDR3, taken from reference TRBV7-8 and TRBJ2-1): GAGVSQSPRYKVAKRGQDVALRCDPISGHVSLFWYQQALGQGPEFLTYFQNEAQLDKSGLPSDRFFAERPEGSVSTLKIQRTQQEDSAVYLCASSLAWGGSAVYNEQFFGPGTRLTVL.

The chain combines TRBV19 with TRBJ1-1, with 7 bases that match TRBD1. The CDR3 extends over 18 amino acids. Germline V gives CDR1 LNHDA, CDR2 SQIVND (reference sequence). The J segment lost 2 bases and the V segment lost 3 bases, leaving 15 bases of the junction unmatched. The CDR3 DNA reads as TGTGCCAGTAGTATTTATGTCGTTTGGGGGACAGAAAACACTGAAGCTTTCTTT. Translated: CASSIYVVWGTENTEAFF.

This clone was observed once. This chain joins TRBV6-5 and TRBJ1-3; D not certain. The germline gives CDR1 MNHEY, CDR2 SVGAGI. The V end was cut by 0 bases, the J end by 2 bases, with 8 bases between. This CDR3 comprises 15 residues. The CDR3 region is CASSYSIGAGNTIYF. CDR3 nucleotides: TGTGCCAGCAGTTACTCGATCGGTGCTGGAAACACCATATATTTT.

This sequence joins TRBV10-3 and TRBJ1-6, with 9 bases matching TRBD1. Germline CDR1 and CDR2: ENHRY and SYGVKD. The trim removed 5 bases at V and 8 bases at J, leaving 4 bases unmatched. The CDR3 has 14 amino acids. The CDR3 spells CAISTGTGYSPLHF. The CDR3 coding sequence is TGTGCCATCAGTACCGGGACAGGGTATTCACCCCTCCACTTT.

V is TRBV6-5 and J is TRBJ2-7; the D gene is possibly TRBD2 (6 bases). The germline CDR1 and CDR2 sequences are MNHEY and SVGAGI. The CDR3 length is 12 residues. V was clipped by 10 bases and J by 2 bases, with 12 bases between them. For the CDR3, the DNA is TGTGCCACGCGGGGAAATACCTACGAGCAGTACTTC. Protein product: CATRGNTYEQYF.

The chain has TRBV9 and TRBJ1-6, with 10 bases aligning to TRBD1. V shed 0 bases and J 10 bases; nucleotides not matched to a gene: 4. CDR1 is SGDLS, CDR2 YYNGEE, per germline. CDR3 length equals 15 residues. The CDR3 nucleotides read TGTGCCAGCAGCGTAGTGGGACAGGGGCTATCACCCCTCCACTTT. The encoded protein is CASSVVGQGLSPLHF.

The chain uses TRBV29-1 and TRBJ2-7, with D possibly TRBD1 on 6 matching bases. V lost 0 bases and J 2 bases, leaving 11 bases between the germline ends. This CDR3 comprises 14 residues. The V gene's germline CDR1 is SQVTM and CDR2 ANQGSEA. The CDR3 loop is CSVEEGPGAYEQYF. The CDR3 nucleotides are TGCAGCGTTGAAGAAGGTCCAGGGGCCTACGAGCAGTACTTC.